Listed here are 30 T cell receptor beta chains from one sample, sequenced in a study of blood T cell repertoires in COVID-19. Assay used: immunoSEQ multiplex PCR; TCRdb lists only in-frame clones, some missing. The repertoire holds approximately 52,000 clones, roughly 87% seen once, with about 15% in the top ten. The sequenced material came from peripheral blood. The source is a human donor with active COVID-19. The donor label of this sample is uncertain.

The chain employs TRBV5-1 and TRBJ1-3; 7 bases line up with TRBD1. The CDR3 totals 17 residues. V shed 4 bases, J shed 4 bases, and the junction held 14 bases outside the gene matches. Germline loops: CDR1 SGHRS, CDR2 YFSETQ. The CDR3 nucleotides are TGCGCCAGCAGCCCGGGGGCCGGGACAGTCTACGGAAACACCATATATTTT. Protein product: CASSPGAGTVYGNTIYF.

CDR3 amino acids: CATSRAYGTGGETQYF. CDR3 coding DNA: TGTGCCACCAGCCGCGCGTATGGGACAGGTGGAGAGACCCAGTACTTC. The chain joins TRBV15 to TRBJ2-5, with TRBD1 matching 8 bases. Unmatched junction bases numbered 12, after V lost 5 bases and J lost 4 bases. The CDR3 is 16 amino acids. Germline V lookup: CDR1 LNHNV, CDR2 YYDKDF (reference sequence).

The chain recombines TRBV7-8 with TRBJ2-6, with a weak D call TRBD1 (5 bases). With 4 bases removed from V and 0 bases from J, the gap between germline ends came to 19 bases. Per germline, CDR1 SGHVS and CDR2 FQNEAQ. The CDR3 is made up of 19 amino acids. CDR3 residues: CASSSPSSGLVSGANVLTF. The CDR3 DNA follows: TGTGCCAGCAGCTCCCCTAGTTCAGGGCTGGTCTCTGGGGCCAACGTCCTGACTTTC.

The rearrangement joins TRBV7-2 to TRBJ1-2; TRBD1 matches at 9 bases. The CDR3 sequence is 14 residues long. V was pared by 5 bases and J by 3 bases, with 4 bases of the junction left unmatched. Germline V gene sequence: CDR1 SGHTA, CDR2 FQGNSA. The CDR3 reads CASSATGGDYGYTF. The CDR3, as DNA: TGTGCCAGCAGCGCTACAGGGGGCGACTATGGCTACACCTTC.

The chain combines TRBV5-4 with TRBJ2-7; 10 bases map to TRBD1. Germline lookup yields CDR1 SGHNT and CDR2 YYREEE (reference sequence). Trimming at V came to 5 bases and at J to 9 bases, leaving 11 bases not matched to a gene. The CDR3 contains 14 residues. CDR3 sequence: CASRTGQGGSAQYF. For the CDR3, the DNA is TGTGCCAGCAGGACTGGACAGGGGGGGTCAGCGCAGTACTTC.

As DNA, the CDR3 is TGTGCCAGCAGCTTGGCGGCTAGCTACAATGAGCAGTTCTTC. Amino acid sequence: CASSLAASYNEQFF. The chain carries TRBV5-6 and TRBJ2-1; no clear D gene. Trimming cost V 0 bases and J 3 bases, with 7 bases left between them. Germline CDR1 and CDR2: SGHDT and YYEEEE. CDR3 length equals 14 residues. The whole variable domain, remainder taken from reference TRBV5-6 and TRBJ2-1, is DAGVTQSPTHLIKTRGQQVTLRCSPKSGHDTVSWYQQALGQGPQFIFQYYEEEERQRGNFPDRFSGHQFPNYSSELNVNALLLGDSALYLCASSLAASYNEQFFGPGTRLTVL.

This clone was seen more than once but under ten times. V is TRBV19 and J is TRBJ1-4; perhaps TRBD1 as D (6 bases). The CDR3 totals 17 residues. V shed 4 bases and J shed 4 bases, with 19 bases lying between them. The germline gives CDR1 LNHDA, CDR2 SQIVND (reference sequence). CDR3 nucleotide sequence: TGTGCCAGTAGTACCCCCGGCAGGAGAGGGGGTAATGAAAAACTGTTTTTT. It is translated as CASSTPGRRGGNEKLFF.

CDR3 sequence (DNA): TGTGCCAGCAGCTCCGGGACAGGGACTAACTATGGCTACACCTTC. It encodes CASSSGTGTNYGYTF. The J gene is TRBJ1-2, the V gene TRBV7-2; TRBD1 matches 9 bases. The length of the CDR3 is 15 residues. V shed 4 bases, J shed 0 bases, and the junction held 3 bases outside the gene matches. CDR1 and CDR2 (germline): SGHTA, FQGNSA.

This chain joins TRBV5-1 and TRBJ2-7; possibly TRBD1 for D (6 bases). Trimming pared 3 bases from V and 6 bases from J, leaving 16 bases between. CDR1 is SGHRS and CDR2 is YFSETQ in the germline V gene. The CDR3 has 14 amino acids. CDR3 in amino acids: CASSSQQGPGEQYF. The CDR3, as DNA: TGCGCCAGCAGCTCACAACAGGGTCCTGGCGAGCAGTACTTC.

The chain recombines TRBV5-1 with TRBJ2-1; tentatively, D is TRBD1 (6 bases). The V and J ends lost 2 bases and 9 bases respectively, with 15 bases between them. From germline, CDR1 is SGHRS and CDR2 YFSETQ. CDR3 length: 14 amino acids. CDR3 nucleotide sequence: TGCGCCAGCAGCTTCAGGGGAATCTCGGGTGAGCAGTTCTTC. This translates into CASSFRGISGEQFF.

This chain links TRBV18 with TRBJ1-3; the match to TRBD1 covers 7 bases. CDR1 KGHSH and CDR2 LQKENI come from the germline V gene. The V gene end was trimmed by 0 bases and the J gene end by 5 bases; junction bases not matched to a gene: 4. The CDR3 has 15 amino acids. CDR3 nucleotide sequence: TGTGCCAGCTCACCACCGGGACAGAACCGAAACACCATATATTTT. Protein: CASSPPGQNRNTIYF.

The V call is TRBV27, the J call TRBJ2-1; no definite D call. CDR3 length: 17 amino acids. Germline V gene sequence: CDR1 MNHEY, CDR2 SMNVEV (reference sequence). V shed 1 base and J shed 6 bases, with 19 bases lying between them. The CDR3: CASSLYPGRSQGNEQFF. The CDR3 coding sequence is TGTGCCAGCAGTTTATACCCGGGTAGATCACAAGGCAATGAGCAGTTCTTC.

This CDR3 is CASSTDRANSPLHF. As DNA, the CDR3 is TGTGCCAGCAGTACAGACCGCGCTAATTCACCCCTCCACTTT. The chain links TRBV6-6 to TRBJ1-6; D not resolved. The CDR3 contains 14 residues. Germline-derived CDR1 and CDR2 are MNHNY and SVGAGI (reference sequence). V shed 5 bases and J shed 6 bases, with 11 bases lying between them.

The chain carries TRBV2 and TRBJ2-7, with D possibly being TRBD2 (6 bases). V was shortened by 5 bases and J by 0 bases, with 14 bases between the two germline ends. There are 15 residues in the CDR3. CDR1 and CDR2 (germline): SNHLY, FYNNEI. CDR3 nucleotide sequence: TGTGCCAGCAGTCCCGGGACTTCTATCTCCTACGAGCAGTACTTC. This codes for CASSPGTSISYEQYF.

The rearrangement uses TRBV5-6 and TRBJ2-4; a possible D gene is TRBD2 (5 bases). This CDR3 has 17 amino acids. Looked up from germline, CDR1 is SGHDT and CDR2 is YYEEEE. Between the trimmed V and J ends, which lost 1 base and 0 bases, there was a span of 14 bases. The CDR3 DNA follows: TGTGCCAGCAGCTTGTTTCGGGATAGCACAGCCAAAAACATTCAGTACTTC. Its translation: CASSLFRDSTAKNIQYF. The full variable domain, completed using reference TRBV5-6 and TRBJ2-4, is DAGVTQSPTHLIKTRGQQVTLRCSPKSGHDTVSWYQQALGQGPQFIFQYYEEEERQRGNFPDRFSGHQFPNYSSELNVNALLLGDSALYLCASSLFRDSTAKNIQYFGAGTRLSVL.

The rearrangement joins TRBV7-9 to TRBJ2-7; 9 bases map to TRBD2. V shed 8 bases and J 4 bases; nucleotides not matched to a gene: 9. The CDR3 contains 14 residues. Germline CDR1 is SEHNR and CDR2 is FQNEAQ (reference sequence). CDR3 in DNA: TGTGCCAGCCACCTGGGCGGGGGGGCATACGAGCAGTACTTC. Its protein product is CASHLGGGAYEQYF.

For this clone: One junction end does not reproduce the germline sequence, and a read error may be involved. The chain is built from TRBV2 and TRBJ1-2, with D possibly matching TRBD1 (6 bases). CDR3 length: 13 amino acids. The germline V gene encodes CDR1 SNHLY and CDR2 FYNNEI. The CDR3 bases are TGTGCCAGCGGTGAAGGACAGAACTATGGCTACACCTTC. Protein product: CASGEGQNYGYTF.

The V and J genes are TRBV5-1 and TRBJ2-1; the match to TRBD2 covers 9 bases. The CDR3 runs to 15 residues. The germline V gene has CDR1 SGHRS and CDR2 YFSETQ. The ends lost 5 bases at V and 8 bases at J; junction bases unmatched: 11. The CDR3 DNA follows: TGCGCCAGCAGTTCTCGGGGCCTAGCGGGGCATGAGCAGTTCTTC. It yields the protein CASSSRGLAGHEQFF.

The rearrangement links TRBV11-2 to TRBJ2-2; weak D call: TRBD2 (6 bases). V lost 5 bases and J 5 bases, leaving 12 bases between the germline ends. Germline V gives CDR1 SGHAT, CDR2 FQNNGV. CDR3 size: 14 residues. The chain's CDR3 is CASSRTGTTGELFF. DNA for the CDR3: TGTGCCAGCAGCCGAACCGGGACTACCGGGGAGCTGTTTTTT. The full variable domain, with the rest looked up from reference TRBV11-2 and TRBJ2-2, is EAGVAQSPRYKIIEKRQSVAFWCNPISGHATLYWYQQILGQGPKLLIQFQNNGVVDDSQLPKDRFSAERLKGVDSTLKIQPAKLEDSAVYLCASSRTGTTGELFFGEGSRLTVL.

The chain links TRBV6-5 to TRBJ1-5, with 7 positions matching TRBD1. The V gene's germline CDR1 is MNHEY and CDR2 SVGAGI. V was clipped by 5 bases and J by 1 base; unmatched bases: 5. The CDR3 covers 15 residues. In DNA form, the CDR3 reads TGTGCCAGCAGTAGACAGGGTCAAAGCAATCAGCCCCAGCATTTT. Translation: CASSRQGQSNQPQHF.

V and J are TRBV3-1 (or the pseudogene TRBV3-2) and TRBJ2-2; 7 bases agree with TRBD2. Germline V gives CDR1 LGHDT, CDR2 YNNKEL (reference sequence). This CDR3 comprises 14 residues. Trimming removed 4 bases from V and 1 base from J; junction bases left unmatched: 0. The CDR3 DNA reads as TGTGCCAGCAGCCGCGGGGGGAACACCGGGGAGCTGTTTTTT. This encodes CASSRGGNTGELFF.

V usage is TRBV6-2 or TRBV6-3 and J usage is TRBJ1-2; perhaps TRBD1 as D (6 bases). V dropped 6 bases and J dropped 2 bases, with 16 bases sitting between them. From germline, CDR1 is MNHEY and CDR2 SVGEGT. This CDR3 has 15 residues. Here the CDR3 DNA reads TGTGCCAGCAGCCCTAGGGGGGGGGCCAACTATGGCTACACCTTC. Protein sequence: CASSPRGGANYGYTF.

The chain joins TRBV5-1 to TRBJ1-5; TRBD1 aligns across 9 bases. The trim removed 4 bases at V and 3 bases at J, leaving 5 bases unmatched. CDR1 and CDR2 (germline): SGHRS, YFSETQ. The CDR3 totals 15 residues. In nucleotides, the CDR3 is TGCGCCAGCAGCCTCGGGACAGGGCTCAATCAGCCCCAGCATTTT. This gives the protein CASSLGTGLNQPQHF. Based on the CDR3 plus reference TRBV5-1 and TRBJ1-5, the full variable domain is KAGVTQTPRYLIKTRGQQVTLSCSPISGHRSVSWYQQTPGQGLQFLFEYFSETQRNKGNFPGRFSGRQFSNSRSEMNVSTLELGDSALYLCASSLGTGLNQPQHFGDGTRLSIL.

The J gene is TRBJ2-7, the V gene TRBV7-8, with 12 bases that match TRBD1. The germline V gene encodes CDR1 SGHVS and CDR2 FQNEAQ. The CDR3 loop spans 22 amino acids. J gave up 1 base and V 2 bases, and 21 bases lay outside the gene matches. The CDR3 sequence is CASSLFYGTPGQGAFSSYEQYF. In DNA form, the CDR3 reads TGTGCCAGCAGCTTATTCTACGGCACCCCGGGACAGGGGGCATTTTCGTCCTACGAGCAGTACTTC.

This chain joins TRBV4-2 and TRBJ1-6, with 7 bases that match TRBD1. The CDR3 loop spans 15 amino acids. Germline loops: CDR1 LGHNA, CDR2 YNFKEQ. J gave up 6 bases and V 3 bases, and 5 bases lay outside the gene matches. CDR3 region: CASSQNRGGNSPLHF. CDR3 bases: TGTGCCAGCAGCCAGAACAGGGGAGGTAATTCACCCCTCCACTTT.

The V call is TRBV4-3, the J call TRBJ2-1; TRBD1 is a possible D gene (6 bases). V was shortened by 1 base and J by 7 bases, with 20 bases between the two germline ends. This CDR3 contains 17 residues. Germline V CDR1 and CDR2: LGHNA, YSLEER. The CDR3 region has the DNA TGCGCCAGCAGCCAAGTAAAACAGGGTCGGAACAATAATGAGCAGTTCTTC. It translates to CASSQVKQGRNNNEQFF.

This sequence joins TRBV27 and TRBJ2-2; maybe TRBD1 (6 bases). Germline V gene data show CDR1 as MNHEY and CDR2 as SMNVEV (reference sequence). The CDR3 contains 12 residues. Trimming took off 8 bases at V and 7 bases at J, with 11 bases between the two ends. CDR3 nucleotide sequence: TGTGCCAGCCGGACAGTTGGCGGGGAGCTGTTTTTT. Amino acid sequence: CASRTVGGELFF.

The chain couples TRBV19 to TRBJ2-2, with D hard to call. Germline CDR1 and CDR2: LNHDA and SQIVND (reference sequence). Trimming removed 2 bases at V and 7 bases at J, with 8 bases between. The CDR3 runs to 13 residues. The CDR3 DNA reads as TGTGCCAGTAGTATATATTTCGGCGGGGAGCTGTTTTTT. Its translation is CASSIYFGGELFF.

The V and J genes are TRBV19 and TRBJ1-5; the D gene is possibly TRBD1 (5 bases). Germline-derived CDR1 and CDR2 are LNHDA and SQIVND (reference sequence). CDR3 size: 14 residues. V was shortened by 11 bases and J by 7 bases, with 21 bases between the two germline ends. The CDR3 loop reads CAGAPGRGMQPQHF. In nucleotides, the CDR3 is TGTGCCGGAGCACCAGGGCGGGGTATGCAGCCCCAGCATTTT.

V and J are TRBV7-2 and TRBJ1-4; D might be TRBD1 (6 bases). Between the trimmed V and J ends, which lost 5 bases and 6 bases, there was a span of 16 bases. CDR1 is SGHTA, CDR2 FQGNSA, per germline. This CDR3 region has 15 residues. CDR3: CASSRPGKGDEKLFF. DNA for the CDR3: TGTGCCAGCAGCCGCCCGGGGAAGGGGGATGAAAAACTGTTTTTT.